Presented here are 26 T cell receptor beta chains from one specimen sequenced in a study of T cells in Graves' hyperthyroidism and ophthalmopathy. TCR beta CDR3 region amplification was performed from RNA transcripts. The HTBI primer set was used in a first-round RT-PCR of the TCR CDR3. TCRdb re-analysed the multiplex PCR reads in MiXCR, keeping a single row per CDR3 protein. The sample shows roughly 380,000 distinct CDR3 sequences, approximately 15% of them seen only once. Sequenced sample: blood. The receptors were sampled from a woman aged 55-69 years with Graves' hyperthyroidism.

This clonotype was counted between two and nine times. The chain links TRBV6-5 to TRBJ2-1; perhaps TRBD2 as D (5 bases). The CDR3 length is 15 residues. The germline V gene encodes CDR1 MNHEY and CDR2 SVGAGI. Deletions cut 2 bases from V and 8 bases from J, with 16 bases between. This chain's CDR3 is CASSYRGSAQDEQFF. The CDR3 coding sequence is TGTGCCAGCAGTTACCGTGGGAGCGCTCAGGATGAGCAGTTCTTC.

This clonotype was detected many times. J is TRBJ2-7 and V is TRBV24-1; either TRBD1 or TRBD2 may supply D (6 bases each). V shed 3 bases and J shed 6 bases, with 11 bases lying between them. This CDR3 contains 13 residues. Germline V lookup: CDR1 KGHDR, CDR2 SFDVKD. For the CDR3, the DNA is TGTGCCACCAGTGATCCTAGGGGGGCCGAGCAGTACTTC. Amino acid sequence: CATSDPRGAEQYF.

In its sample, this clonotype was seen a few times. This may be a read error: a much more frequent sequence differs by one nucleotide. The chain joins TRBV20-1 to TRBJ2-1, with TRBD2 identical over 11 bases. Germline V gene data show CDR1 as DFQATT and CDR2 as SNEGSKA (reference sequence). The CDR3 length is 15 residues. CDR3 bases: TGCAGTGCCGGACTAGCGGGTAGCTCCCACAATGAGCAGTTCTTC. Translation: CSAGLAGSSHNEQFF.

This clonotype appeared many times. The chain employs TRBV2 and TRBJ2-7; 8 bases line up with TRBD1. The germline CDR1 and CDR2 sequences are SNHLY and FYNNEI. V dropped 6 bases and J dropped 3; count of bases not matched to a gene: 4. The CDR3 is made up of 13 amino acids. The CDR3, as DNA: TGTGCCAGCAGCAACGGACAGGGCTACGAGCAGTACTTC. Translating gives CASSNGQGYEQYF.

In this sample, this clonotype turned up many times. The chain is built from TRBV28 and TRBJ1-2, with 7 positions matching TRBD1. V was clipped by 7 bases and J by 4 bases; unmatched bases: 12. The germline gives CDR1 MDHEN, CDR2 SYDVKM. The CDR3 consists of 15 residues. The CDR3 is CASTRGGVTTYGYTF. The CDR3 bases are TGTGCCAGCACCAGAGGGGGCGTAACTACCTATGGCTACACCTTC.

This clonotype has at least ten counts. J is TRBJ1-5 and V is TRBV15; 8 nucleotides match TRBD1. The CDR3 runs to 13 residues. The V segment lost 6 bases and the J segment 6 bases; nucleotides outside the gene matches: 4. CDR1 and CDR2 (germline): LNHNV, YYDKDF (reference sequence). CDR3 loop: CATSPDRAQPQHF. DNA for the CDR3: TGTGCCACCAGTCCGGACAGGGCTCAGCCCCAGCATTTT.

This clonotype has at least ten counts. The CDR3 reads CSAPRDPAGATQYF. The CDR3 nucleotides read TGCAGTGCCCCCCGGGACCCAGCGGGGGCTACGCAGTATTTT. The chain combines TRBV20-1 with TRBJ2-3; the match to TRBD2 covers 8 bases. V dropped 6 bases and J dropped 8; count of bases not matched to a gene: 13. Germline CDR1 and CDR2: DFQATT and SNEGSKA (reference sequence). The CDR3 totals 14 residues.

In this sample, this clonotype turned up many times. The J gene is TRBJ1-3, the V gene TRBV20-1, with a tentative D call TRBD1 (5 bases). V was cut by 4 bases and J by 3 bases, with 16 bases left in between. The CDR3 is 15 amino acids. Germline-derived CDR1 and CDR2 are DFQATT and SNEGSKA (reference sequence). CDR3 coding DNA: TGCAGTGCTATGCCTGTAGTAGGGGTTGGAAACACCATATATTTT. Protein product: CSAMPVVGVGNTIYF.

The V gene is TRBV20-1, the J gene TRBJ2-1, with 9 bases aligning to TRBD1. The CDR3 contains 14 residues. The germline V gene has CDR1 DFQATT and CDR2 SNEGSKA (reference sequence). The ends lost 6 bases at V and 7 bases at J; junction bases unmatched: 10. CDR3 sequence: CSANGGTGLNEQFF. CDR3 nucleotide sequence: TGCAGTGCAAATGGGGGGACAGGGCTTAATGAGCAGTTCTTC.

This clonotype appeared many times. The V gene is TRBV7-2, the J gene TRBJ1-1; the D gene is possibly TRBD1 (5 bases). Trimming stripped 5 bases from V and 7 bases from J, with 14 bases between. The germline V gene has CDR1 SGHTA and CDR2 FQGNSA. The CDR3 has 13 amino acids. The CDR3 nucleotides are TGTGCCAGCAGCAGGACATCCGGGAATGAAGCTTTCTTT. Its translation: CASSRTSGNEAFF.

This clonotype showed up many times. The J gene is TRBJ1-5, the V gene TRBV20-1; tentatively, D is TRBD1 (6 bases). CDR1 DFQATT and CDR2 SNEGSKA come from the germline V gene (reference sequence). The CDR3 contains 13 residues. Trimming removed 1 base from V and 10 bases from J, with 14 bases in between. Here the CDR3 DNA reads TGCAGTGCTAGAGTTCCAGGGGTAGCCCCCCAGCATTTT. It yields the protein CSARVPGVAPQHF.

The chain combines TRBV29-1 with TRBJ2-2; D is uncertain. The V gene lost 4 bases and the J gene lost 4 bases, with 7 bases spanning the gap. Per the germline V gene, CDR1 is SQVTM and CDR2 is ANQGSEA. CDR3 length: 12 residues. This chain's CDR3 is CSVVGSTGELFF. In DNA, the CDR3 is TGCAGCGTTGTGGGGTCCACCGGGGAGCTGTTTTTT.

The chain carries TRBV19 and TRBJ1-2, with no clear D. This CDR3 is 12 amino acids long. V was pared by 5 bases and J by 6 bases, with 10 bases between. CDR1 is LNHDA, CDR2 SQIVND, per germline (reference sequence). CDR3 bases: TGTGCCAGTAGTTTATGGAGGGATGGCTACACCTTC. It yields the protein CASSLWRDGYTF.

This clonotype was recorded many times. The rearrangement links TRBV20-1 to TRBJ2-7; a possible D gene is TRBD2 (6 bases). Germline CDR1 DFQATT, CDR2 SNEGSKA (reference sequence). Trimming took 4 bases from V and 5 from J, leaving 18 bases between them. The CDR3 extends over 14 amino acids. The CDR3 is CSATRYRERNEQYF. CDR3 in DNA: TGCAGTGCTACCCGTTACCGGGAGCGAAACGAGCAGTACTTC.

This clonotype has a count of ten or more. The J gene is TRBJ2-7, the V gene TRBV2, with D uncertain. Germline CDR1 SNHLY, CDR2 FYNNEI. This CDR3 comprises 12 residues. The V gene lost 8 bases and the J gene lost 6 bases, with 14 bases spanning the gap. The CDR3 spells CASRPISGEQYF. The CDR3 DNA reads TGTGCCAGCCGGCCGATTTCGGGCGAGCAGTACTTC.

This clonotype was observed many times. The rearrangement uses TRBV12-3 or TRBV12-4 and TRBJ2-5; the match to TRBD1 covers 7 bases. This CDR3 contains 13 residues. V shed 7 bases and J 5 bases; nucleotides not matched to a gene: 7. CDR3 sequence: CASTGDRWETQYF. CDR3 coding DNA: TGTGCCAGCACTGGGGACAGATGGGAGACCCAGTACTTC.

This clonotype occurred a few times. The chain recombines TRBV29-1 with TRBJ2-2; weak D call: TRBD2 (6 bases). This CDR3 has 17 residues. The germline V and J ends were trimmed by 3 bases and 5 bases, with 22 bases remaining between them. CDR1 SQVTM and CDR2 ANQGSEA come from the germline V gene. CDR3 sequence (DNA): TGCAGCGTTGAGGAACGGCTGAGGGGTGGGGGGACCGGGGAGCTGTTTTTT. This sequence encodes CSVEERLRGGGTGELFF.

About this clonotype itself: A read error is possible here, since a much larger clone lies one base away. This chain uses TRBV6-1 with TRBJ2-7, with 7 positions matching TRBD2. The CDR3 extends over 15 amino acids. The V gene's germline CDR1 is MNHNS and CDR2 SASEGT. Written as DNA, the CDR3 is TGTGCCAGCAGTGAAAGTCTTAGCGGGTATTACGAGCAGTCCTTC. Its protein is CASSESLSGYYEQSF.

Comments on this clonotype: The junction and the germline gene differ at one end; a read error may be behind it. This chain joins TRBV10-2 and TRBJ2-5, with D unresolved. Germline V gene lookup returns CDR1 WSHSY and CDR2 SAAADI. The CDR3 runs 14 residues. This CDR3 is CASSESLKVETRYF. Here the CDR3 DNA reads TGCGCCAGCAGTGAGTCCTTGAAGGTGGAGACCCGGTACTTC.

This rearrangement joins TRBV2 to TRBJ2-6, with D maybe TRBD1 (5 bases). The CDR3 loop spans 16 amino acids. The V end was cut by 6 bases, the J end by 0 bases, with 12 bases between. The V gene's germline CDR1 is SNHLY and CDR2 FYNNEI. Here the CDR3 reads CASSLGANSGANVLTF. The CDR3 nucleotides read TGTGCCAGCAGCCTAGGGGCCAACTCTGGGGCCAACGTCCTGACTTTC.

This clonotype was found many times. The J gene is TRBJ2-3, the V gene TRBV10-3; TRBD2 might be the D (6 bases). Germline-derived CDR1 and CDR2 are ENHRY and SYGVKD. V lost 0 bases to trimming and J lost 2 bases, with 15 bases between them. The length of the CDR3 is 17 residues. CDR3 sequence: CAISESPTGEYTDTQYF. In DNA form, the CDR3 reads TGTGCCATCAGTGAGTCCCCGACGGGAGAGTACACAGATACGCAGTATTTT.

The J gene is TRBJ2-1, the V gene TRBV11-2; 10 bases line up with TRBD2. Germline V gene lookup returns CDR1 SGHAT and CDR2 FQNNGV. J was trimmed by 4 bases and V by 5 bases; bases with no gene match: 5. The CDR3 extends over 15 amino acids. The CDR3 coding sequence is TGTGCCAGCAGCATACTAGCGGGACAATACAATGAGCAGTTCTTC. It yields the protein CASSILAGQYNEQFF.

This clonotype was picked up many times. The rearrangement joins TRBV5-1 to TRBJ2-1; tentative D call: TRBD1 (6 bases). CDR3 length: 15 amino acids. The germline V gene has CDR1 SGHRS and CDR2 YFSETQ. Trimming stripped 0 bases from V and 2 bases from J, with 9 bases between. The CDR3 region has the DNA TGCGCCAGCAGCTTGGAGGCAGGGGCCTACAATGAGCAGTTCTTC. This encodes CASSLEAGAYNEQFF. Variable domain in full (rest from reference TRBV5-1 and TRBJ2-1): KAGVTQTPRYLIKTRGQQVTLSCSPISGHRSVSWYQQTPGQGLQFLFEYFSETQRNKGNFPGRFSGRQFSNSRSEMNVSTLELGDSALYLCASSLEAGAYNEQFFGPGTRLTVL.

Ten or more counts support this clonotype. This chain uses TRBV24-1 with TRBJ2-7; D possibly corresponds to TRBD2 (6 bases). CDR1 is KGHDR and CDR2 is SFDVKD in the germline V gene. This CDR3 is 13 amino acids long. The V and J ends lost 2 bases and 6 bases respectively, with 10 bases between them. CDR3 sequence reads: CATSDSGGGEQYF. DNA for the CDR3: TGTGCCACCAGTGATTCCGGGGGAGGCGAGCAGTACTTC.

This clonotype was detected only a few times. CDR3 in DNA: TGTGCCAGCAGCGAGTACCGGGCAATCTACAATGAGCAGTTCTTC. Translating gives CASSEYRAIYNEQFF. The chain carries TRBV7-9 and TRBJ2-1; no reliable D call. Germline-derived CDR1 and CDR2 are SEHNR and FQNEAQ (reference sequence). The CDR3 contains 15 residues. V lost 5 bases, J lost 3 bases, and 14 bases lay in between.

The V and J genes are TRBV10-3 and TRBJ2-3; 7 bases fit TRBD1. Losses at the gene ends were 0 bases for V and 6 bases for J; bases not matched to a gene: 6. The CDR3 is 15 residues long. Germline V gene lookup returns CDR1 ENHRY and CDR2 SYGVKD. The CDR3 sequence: CAISESNGRGDTQYF. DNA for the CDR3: TGTGCCATCAGTGAGTCAAACGGCAGGGGGGATACGCAGTATTTT.